Below, 15 T cell receptor beta chains from the same sample are listed, as sequenced in a study of cytomegalovirus exposure and HLA in healthy donors. The PCR made use of 60 Vbeta and 13 Jbeta primers. Assay used: immunoSEQ multiplex PCR; TCRdb lists only in-frame clones, some missing. Here the sample spans 210,000 or so clones, approximately 88% being singletons. Input material: PBMCs. These receptors all come from a boy between 2 and 10 years old in good health and CMV-seronegative.

This chain links TRBV2 with TRBJ2-7; 9 bases line up with TRBD2. This CDR3 contains 18 residues. Per the germline V gene, CDR1 is SNHLY and CDR2 is FYNNEI. The ends lost 7 bases at V and 1 base at J; junction bases unmatched: 17. Here the CDR3 DNA reads TGTGCCAGCACCTACAGCGGGATAGCGGGGGCCCCTTCCTACGAGCAGTACTTC. Amino acids: CASTYSGIAGAPSYEQYF.

A single count supports this clone. The J gene is TRBJ2-7, the V gene TRBV19, with TRBD1 matching 8 bases. The CDR3 length is 15 residues. Germline CDR1 reads LNHDA; CDR2 reads SQIVND (reference sequence). V lost 3 bases and J lost 2; bases outside the gene matches: 6. CDR3 in DNA: TGTGCCAGTAGTATGGAGACAGGGGCTACCTACGAGCAGTACTTC. Translation gives CASSMETGATYEQYF. The full variable domain, completed using reference TRBV19 and TRBJ2-7, is DGGITQSPKYLFRKEGQNVTLSCEQNLNHDAMYWYRQDPGQGLRLIYYSQIVNDFQKGDIAEGYSVSREKKESFPLTVTSAQKNPTAFYLCASSMETGATYEQYFGPGTRLTVT.

This clone came up a few times. The chain employs TRBV5-6 and TRBJ1-1, with a weak D call TRBD1 (6 bases). The germline gives CDR1 SGHDT, CDR2 YYEEEE. This CDR3 is built from 16 residues. V was cut by 0 bases and J by 1 base, with 13 bases left in between. DNA for the CDR3: TGTGCCAGCAGCTTGGGGTCGGCAGGGGCGAACACTGAAGCTTTCTTT. This sequence encodes CASSLGSAGANTEAFF.

The chain has TRBV4-2 and TRBJ2-1; TRBD2 matches 8 bases. J was trimmed by 6 bases and V by 0 bases; bases with no gene match: 13. CDR1 LGHNA and CDR2 YNFKEQ come from the germline V gene. The CDR3 spans 18 residues. As DNA, the CDR3 is TGTGCCAGCAGCCAAGATCAGGGGTTAACTAGCGGCCTCAATGAGCAGTTCTTC. Translating gives CASSQDQGLTSGLNEQFF.

V is TRBV6-1 and J is TRBJ2-7; the D is unclear. This CDR3 has 10 amino acids. The germline V gene has CDR1 MNHNS and CDR2 SASEGT. Trimming removed 8 bases from V and 2 bases from J, with 4 bases in between. Here the CDR3 reads CASGPYEQYF. CDR3 coding DNA: TGTGCCAGCGGGCCCTACGAGCAGTACTTC.

The chain combines TRBV2 with TRBJ2-5; 11 positions agree with TRBD1. CDR3 length equals 12 residues. With V trimmed by 11 bases and J by 3 bases, 2 bases remained unmatched. Germline V gene data show CDR1 as SNHLY and CDR2 as FYNNEI. CDR3 DNA sequence: TGTGCCGGGGACAGGGGGAAAGAGACCCAGTACTTC. This gives the protein CAGDRGKETQYF.

V usage is TRBV2 and J usage is TRBJ2-3; TRBD2 matches 15 bases. The CDR3 extends over 19 amino acids. V dropped 8 bases and J dropped 1; count of bases not matched to a gene: 13. Germline lookup yields CDR1 SNHLY and CDR2 FYNNEI. The CDR3 DNA reads TGTGCCAGCGGGATTGGGGGACTAGCGGGAGGAAAGGGCACAGATACGCAGTATTTT. Protein: CASGIGGLAGGKGTDTQYF.

The V call is TRBV9, the J call TRBJ1-4, with D unclear. Deletions cut 4 bases from V and 0 bases from J, with 10 bases between. The CDR3 spans 15 residues. The germline CDR1 and CDR2 sequences are SGDLS and YYNGEE. Here the CDR3 DNA reads TGTGCCAGCAGCAGCCAGACTTCAACTAATGAAAAACTGTTTTTT. Amino acids: CASSSQTSTNEKLFF. The whole variable domain, remainder taken from reference TRBV9 and TRBJ1-4, is DSGVTQTPKHLITATGQRVTLRCSPRSGDLSVYWYQQSLDQGLQFLIQYYNGEERAKGNILERFSAQQFPDLHSELNLSSLELGDSALYFCASSSQTSTNEKLFFGSGTQLSVL.

V and J are TRBV6-5 and TRBJ1-6; no firm D call. The CDR3 spans 15 residues. The germline V and J ends were trimmed by 2 bases and 5 bases, with 10 bases remaining between them. CDR1 is MNHEY, CDR2 SVGAGI, per germline. The CDR3 loop reads CASSYGGANNSPLHF. CDR3 DNA: TGTGCCAGCAGTTACGGAGGAGCCAATAATTCACCCCTCCACTTT.

The chain uses TRBV10-3 and TRBJ2-1; 15 positions match TRBD2. V shed 6 bases and J 9 bases; nucleotides not matched to a gene: 9. The CDR3 covers 16 residues. Germline lookup yields CDR1 ENHRY and CDR2 SYGVKD. The CDR3 sequence: CAISGLAGGPSSEQFF. In nucleotides, the CDR3 is TGTGCCATCAGCGGACTAGCGGGGGGGCCAAGTTCTGAGCAGTTCTTC.

The table lists this clone with a count of one. V gene TRBV2 combines with J gene TRBJ2-1; 12 bases agree with TRBD2. CDR1 is SNHLY, CDR2 FYNNEI, per germline. With 7 bases clipped from V and 8 bases from J, the junction kept 9 bases outside the gene matches. The CDR3 sequence is 15 residues long. CDR3 nucleotides: TGTGCCAGCACCGGACTAGCGGGAACTGCTGATGAGCAGTTCTTC. Translating gives CASTGLAGTADEQFF. The complete variable domain, with remaining parts taken from reference TRBV2 and TRBJ2-1, reads EPEVTQTPSHQVTQMGQEVILRCVPISNHLYFYWYRQILGQKVEFLVSFYNNEISEKSEIFDDQFSVERPDGSNFTLKIRSTKLEDSAMYFCASTGLAGTADEQFFGPGTRLTVL.

The J gene is TRBJ1-3, the V gene TRBV7-9, with D maybe TRBD1 (6 bases). The CDR3 contains 15 residues. The V gene's germline CDR1 is SEHNR and CDR2 FQNEAQ (reference sequence). V was cut by 1 base and J by 5 bases, with 12 bases left in between. CDR3 loop: CASSLGAGERNTIYF. The CDR3 DNA is TGTGCCAGCAGCTTAGGGGCAGGGGAAAGAAACACCATATATTTT.

The rearrangement uses TRBV7-9 and TRBJ2-2, with no clear D. The CDR3 is 12 residues long. From germline, CDR1 is SEHNR and CDR2 FQNEAQ (reference sequence). The V end was cut by 8 bases, the J end by 7 bases, with 11 bases between. CDR3: CASDYVGGELFF. CDR3 coding DNA: TGTGCCAGCGATTATGTCGGCGGGGAGCTGTTTTTT.

The chain joins TRBV5-1 to TRBJ2-5; the match to TRBD2 covers 8 bases. The DNA matches TRBJ2-7 better at its end, which makes the J call doubtful. This CDR3 is 13 amino acids long. The germline V gene encodes CDR1 SGHRS and CDR2 YFSETQ. CDR3 sequence (DNA): TGCGCCAGCAGGCGGGAGGCTGTCTACGAGCAGTACTTC. Its translation is CASRREAVYEQYF.

The chain combines TRBV15 with TRBJ2-3; 9 nucleotides line up with TRBD1. Trimming cost V 1 base and J 3 bases; bases outside gene matches: 5. Germline loops: CDR1 LNHNV, CDR2 YYDKDF (reference sequence). The CDR3 loop spans 16 amino acids. The CDR3 protein is CATSRVRGQGTDTQYF. As DNA, the CDR3 is TGTGCCACCAGCAGAGTCCGCGGACAGGGGACAGATACGCAGTATTTT.